This T cell receptor (beta chain) was identified during a study of graft-versus-host responses after intestinal transplantation. Study-level information: Each patient got anti-thymocyte globulin induction, then tacrolimus and steroids for about 3 years.

Regarding this clone: Its specificity is unknown.

There are 16 residues in the CDR3. Trimming removed 0 bases from V and 6 bases from J; junction bases left unmatched: 7. Per the germline V gene, CDR1 is LGHNA and CDR2 is YSLEER. General observations from the study: Some patients had graft-donor T cell macrochimerism. In their allografts, the ratios of graft-versus-host to host-versus-graft T cell clones were high.

Data came from immunoSEQ multiplex PCR; TCRdb stores just in-frame clones and leaves some out. This sample has under 65,000 clones, with approximately 94% found just once. The sequence was obtained from a human donor who was the organ donor for an intestinal transplant. The rearrangement links TRBV4-3 to TRBJ2-3, with TRBD2 identical over 9 bases. Sequenced here: unstimulated CD4+ T cells sorted from spleen or lymph node cells, sampled before transplant. The CDR3 reads CASSQDVSGGPDTQYF. The CDR3 DNA follows: TGCGCCAGCAGCCAAGATGTTAGCGGGGGCCCGGATACGCAGTATTTT.